These 17 T cell receptor beta chains originate from one sample sequenced in a study of metastatic and nonmetastatic thyroid tumors. There were no patients who had received any treatment before thyroid surgery. Using MiXCR, TCRdb reanalyzed the PCR reads. The repertoire holds nearly 15,000 clones, with about 21% as singletons. What was sequenced was blood. Source of these receptors: a female donor with papillary thyroid cancer or a benign thyroid nodule (not recorded which). Some clones in this sample may be carry-over from other donors' samples.

A single count supports this clone. This chain uses TRBV5-1 with TRBJ1-2; possible D gene TRBD1, 5 bases. This CDR3 spans 14 amino acids. Germline lookup yields CDR1 SGHRS and CDR2 YFSETQ. V was pared by 0 bases and J by 7 bases, with 13 bases between. The CDR3 spells CASSLGQWEAGYTF. The CDR3 DNA follows: TGCGCCAGCAGCTTGGGACAGTGGGAGGCTGGCTACACCTTC.

This clone appeared a single time. The rearrangement joins TRBV7-2 to TRBJ1-5; D not certain. The CDR3 totals 13 residues. V gave up 7 bases and J gave up 2 bases, with 9 bases separating them. The germline V gene encodes CDR1 SGHTA and CDR2 FQGNSA. The CDR3 sequence: CASTIAGNQPQHF. In nucleotides, the CDR3 is TGTGCCAGCACGATCGCCGGCAATCAGCCCCAGCATTTT. The full variable domain, in which reference TRBV7-2 and TRBJ1-5 provide the parts outside the CDR3, is GAGVSQSPSNKVTEKGKDVELRCDPISGHTALYWYRQSLGQGLEFLIYFQGNSAPDKSGLPSDRFSAERTGGSVSTLTIQRTQQEDSAVYLCASTIAGNQPQHFGDGTRLSIL.

This clone occurred many times. This rearrangement joins TRBV20-1 to TRBJ2-5, with 13 bases fitting TRBD2. CDR1 and CDR2 (germline): DFQATT, SNEGSKA (reference sequence). The length of the CDR3 is 17 residues. Trimming removed 6 bases from V and 5 bases from J; junction bases left unmatched: 15. The CDR3 region has the DNA TGCAGTGCAAGAAGACTAGCGGGAGGTCTACGTGGGGAGACCCAGTACTTC. Residues: CSARRLAGGLRGETQYF.

There are many counts of this clone. The sample holds other DNA sequences that translate to the same CDR3. The chain uses TRBV7-9 and TRBJ1-2, with 7 bases aligning to TRBD1. Germline CDR1 and CDR2: SEHNR and FQNEAQ (reference sequence). This CDR3 has 15 amino acids. J gave up 14 bases and V 3 bases, and 18 bases lay outside the gene matches. The chain's CDR3 is CASSFDLGAGGFRTF. The CDR3 nucleotides read TGTGCCAGCAGCTTCGACCTCGGGGCAGGGGGATTTCGTACCTTC.

The sample holds many counts of this clone. The V gene is TRBV11-2, the J gene TRBJ2-2, with 9 bases that match TRBD2. Germline V gene data show CDR1 as SGHAT and CDR2 as FQNNGV. The V and J ends lost 5 bases and 7 bases, in that order; junction bases with no gene match: 5. The CDR3 loop spans 14 amino acids. The CDR3 DNA reads TGTGCCAGCAGCCAGGAGCGGGAGGTCGGGGAGCTGTTTTTT. Protein sequence: CASSQEREVGELFF.

V usage is TRBV11-2 and J usage is TRBJ2-7; a possible D gene is TRBD2 (7 bases). The CDR3 contains 14 residues. Germline V lookup: CDR1 SGHAT, CDR2 FQNNGV. Trimming pared 6 bases from V and 6 bases from J, leaving 18 bases between. CDR3 sequence: CASSLNPGGPEQYF. Written as DNA, the CDR3 is TGTGCCAGCAGTCTAAATCCGGGGGGCCCCGAGCAGTACTTC.

At least ten counts were recorded for this clone. The chain recombines TRBV3-1 with TRBJ2-1; D gene unclear. V lost 0 bases and J 5 bases, leaving 8 bases between the germline ends. CDR1 is LGHDT, CDR2 YNNKEL, per germline (reference sequence). The CDR3 is 14 residues long. The CDR3 DNA reads as TGTGCCAGCAGCCAAGATTTACTGGACAATGAGCAGTTCTTC. Its protein is CASSQDLLDNEQFF.

By share of the sample, this clone is medium-sized. The chain carries TRBV5-6 and TRBJ2-5, with D unclear. Per germline, CDR1 SGHDT and CDR2 YYEEEE. CDR3 length: 14 residues. With 2 bases removed from V and 5 bases from J, the gap between germline ends came to 13 bases. The CDR3 is CASSFTENRETQYF. The CDR3 DNA follows: TGTGCCAGCAGCTTTACCGAGAACCGGGAGACCCAGTACTTC.

The J gene is TRBJ2-1, the V gene TRBV7-2; 9 bases fit TRBD2. CDR1 and CDR2 (germline): SGHTA, FQGNSA. CDR3 length: 19 amino acids. V lost 5 bases to trimming and J lost 1 base; unmatched junction nucleotides: 15. Written as DNA, the CDR3 is TGTGCCAGCAGCACCCGGAAAAATAGCGGGAGTACGTCCTACAATGAGCAGTTCTTC. It specifies CASSTRKNSGSTSYNEQFF.

This clone was counted between two and nine times. The chain employs TRBV6-1 and TRBJ2-3; 9 bases match TRBD2. The V segment lost 4 bases and the J segment 6 bases; nucleotides outside the gene matches: 11. The CDR3 spans 16 residues. Germline values: CDR1 MNHNS, CDR2 SASEGT. CDR3 DNA sequence: TGTGCCAGCAGTGCGCCCAGGAGCGGGAGGAGTGATACGCAGTATTTT. It specifies CASSAPRSGRSDTQYF.

By its share, this clone is medium-sized. For the CDR3, the DNA is TGTGCCAGTAGCAGAAGGGTTACAACCGACAATGAGCAGTTCTTC. Its translation: CASSRRVTTDNEQFF. The chain joins TRBV19 to TRBJ2-1; unclear D gene. The germline V gene encodes CDR1 LNHDA and CDR2 SQIVND (reference sequence). V lost 6 bases and J 5 bases, leaving 17 bases between the germline ends. The CDR3 consists of 15 residues.

This clone was picked up a small number of times. The chain is built from TRBV12-3 or TRBV12-4 and TRBJ2-1; 16 positions match TRBD2. The length of the CDR3 is 18 residues. Trimming removed 6 bases from V and 3 bases from J; junction bases left unmatched: 8. In nucleotides, the CDR3 is TGTGCCAGCAGCCCCGGGACTAGCGGGAGGGGCTTCTACAATGAGCAGTTCTTC. Translating it yields CASSPGTSGRGFYNEQFF.

This clone was found many times. This may be a read error: a much more frequent sequence differs by one nucleotide. The rearrangement links TRBV4-2 to TRBJ1-1, with D perhaps matching TRBD1 (5 bases). The germline gives CDR1 LGHNA, CDR2 YNFKEQ. V lost 0 bases and J 3 bases, leaving 8 bases between the germline ends. This CDR3 has 14 amino acids. In nucleotides, the CDR3 is TGTGCCAGCAGCCAAGAGACAGCCGACACTGAAGCTTTCTTT. This gives the protein CASSQETADTEAFF.

The V and J genes are TRBV19 and TRBJ2-5, with 15 nucleotides matching TRBD2. This CDR3 has 18 residues. V was pared by 5 bases and J by 5 bases, with 12 bases of the junction left unmatched. Germline V gene sequence: CDR1 LNHDA, CDR2 SQIVND (reference sequence). The CDR3 loop reads CASSRRFGTSGRFETQYF. The CDR3 region has the DNA TGTGCCAGTAGTCGGAGATTTGGGACTAGCGGGAGGTTTGAGACCCAGTACTTC.

This clone occurred a few times. One end of the junction fails to match germline, which may point to a read error. Other DNA variants within this sample encode the same CDR3. The rearrangement uses TRBV7-7 and TRBJ2-5; D might be TRBD1 (5 bases). The V gene's germline CDR1 is SSHAT and CDR2 FNYEAQ (reference sequence). CDR3 length: 13 residues. For the CDR3, the DNA is TGTGCTAGCAGCCTAGGGGCCGCAGAGACCCAGTACTTC. Translated, it gives CASSLGAAETQYF. Based on the CDR3 plus reference TRBV7-7 and TRBJ2-5, the full variable domain is GAGVSQSPRYKVTKRGQDVTLRCDPISSHATLYWYQQALGQGPEFLTYFNYEAQPDKSGLPSDRFSAERPEGSISTLTIQRTEQRDSAMYRCASSLGAAETQYFGPGTRLLVL.

This clone appeared a few times. CDR3 region: CASSYSAGAETQYF. Here the CDR3 DNA reads TGTGCCAGCAGCTACTCCGCAGGGGCCGAGACCCAGTACTTC. The chain has TRBV28 and TRBJ2-5; D may be TRBD1 (6 bases). The germline CDR1 and CDR2 sequences are MDHEN and SYDVKM. The CDR3 length is 14 residues. Trimming stripped 6 bases from V and 5 bases from J, with 16 bases between.

This clone is labeled medium-sized (0.01 to 0.1%). The chain is built from TRBV6-5 and TRBJ2-2; possible D gene TRBD2, 6 bases. CDR1 and CDR2 from the germline V gene are MNHEY and SVGAGI. The CDR3 has 15 amino acids. Trimming removed 2 bases at V and 6 bases at J, with 13 bases between. The CDR3 DNA follows: TGTGCCAGCAGTTACCTAGGGACTCGTGCCGGGGAGCTGTTTTTT. This translates into CASSYLGTRAGELFF.